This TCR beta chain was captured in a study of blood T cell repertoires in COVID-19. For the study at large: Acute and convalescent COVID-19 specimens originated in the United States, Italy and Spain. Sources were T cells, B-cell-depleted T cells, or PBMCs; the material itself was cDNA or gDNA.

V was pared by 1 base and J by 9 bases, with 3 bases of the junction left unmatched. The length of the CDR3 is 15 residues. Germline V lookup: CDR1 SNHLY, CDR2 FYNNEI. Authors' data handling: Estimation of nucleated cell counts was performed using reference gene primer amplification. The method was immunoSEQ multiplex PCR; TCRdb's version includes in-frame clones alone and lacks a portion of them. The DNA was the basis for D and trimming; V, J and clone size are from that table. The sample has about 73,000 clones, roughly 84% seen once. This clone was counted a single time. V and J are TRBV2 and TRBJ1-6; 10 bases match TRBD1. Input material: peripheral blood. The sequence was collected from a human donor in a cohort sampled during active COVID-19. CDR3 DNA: TGTGCCAGCAGTGAAGGTCGGACAGGGGGTTCACCCCTCCACTTT. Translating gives CASSEGRTGGSPLHF.